This T cell receptor (beta chain) was identified in a study of T-cell memory formation after mild COVID-19. At the level of the study: Each donor largely had its own TCR clusters. Overall study findings and caveats: There was no confirmation that second-wave clones peaking on day 37 were SARS-CoV-2 specific.

Sample barcodes and UMIs were carried by the TCR alpha and TCR beta cDNA libraries that 5'RACE generated with constant-segment primers. TCRdb reprocessed the 5' RACE reads via MiXCR and lists one record per CDR3 protein. The table includes under 400,000 distinct CDR3 sequences, 25% to 30% detected once. V was clipped by 1 base and J by 4 bases, with 11 bases between them. This CDR3 is 14 amino acids long. This clonotype was seen repeatedly, ten times or more. As yet, its antigen is unknown. This sequence was found in an adult woman who had mild COVID-19 (a few samples of this study predate the infection). Cell type and time point are not known. Material for sequencing was PBMCs or a T cell subset sorted from them (not recorded which). The chain couples TRBV12-3 or TRBV12-4 to TRBJ2-7; D is possibly TRBD2 (6 bases). As DNA, the CDR3 is TGTGCCAGCAGTTTAGGAGGGACTCGTTACGAGCAGTACTTC. Its protein is CASSLGGTRYEQYF.